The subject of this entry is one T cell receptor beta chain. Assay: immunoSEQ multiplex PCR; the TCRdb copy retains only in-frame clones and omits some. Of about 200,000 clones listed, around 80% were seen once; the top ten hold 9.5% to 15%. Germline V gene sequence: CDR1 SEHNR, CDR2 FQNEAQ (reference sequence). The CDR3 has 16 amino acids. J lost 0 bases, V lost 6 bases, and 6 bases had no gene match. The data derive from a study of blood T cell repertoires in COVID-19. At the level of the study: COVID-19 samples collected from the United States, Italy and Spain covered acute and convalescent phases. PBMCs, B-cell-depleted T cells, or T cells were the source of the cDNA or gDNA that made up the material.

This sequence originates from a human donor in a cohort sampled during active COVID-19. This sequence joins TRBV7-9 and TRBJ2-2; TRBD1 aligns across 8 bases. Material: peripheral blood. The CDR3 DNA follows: TGTGCCAGCAGGAACAGGGGGGTCACGAACACCGGGGAGCTGTTTTTT. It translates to CASRNRGVTNTGELFF.